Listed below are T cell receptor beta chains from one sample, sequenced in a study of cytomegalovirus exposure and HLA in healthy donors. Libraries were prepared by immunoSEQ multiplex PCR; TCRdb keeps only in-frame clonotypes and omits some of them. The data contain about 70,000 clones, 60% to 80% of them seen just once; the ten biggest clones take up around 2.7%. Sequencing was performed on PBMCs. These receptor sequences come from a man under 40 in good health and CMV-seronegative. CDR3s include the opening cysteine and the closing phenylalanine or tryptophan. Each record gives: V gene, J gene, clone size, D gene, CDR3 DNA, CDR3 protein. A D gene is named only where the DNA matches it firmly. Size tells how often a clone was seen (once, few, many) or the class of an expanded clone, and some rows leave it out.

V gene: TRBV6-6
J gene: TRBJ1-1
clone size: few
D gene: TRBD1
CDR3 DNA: TGTGCCAGCAGGATACAGGGGAGCGGCGACACTGAAGCTTTCTTT
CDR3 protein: CASRIQGSGDTEAFF

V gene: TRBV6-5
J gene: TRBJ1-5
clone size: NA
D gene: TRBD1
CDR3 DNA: TGTGCCAGCAGAACCGGGACAGGGGATCAGCCCCAGCATTTT
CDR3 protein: CASRTGTGDQPQHF

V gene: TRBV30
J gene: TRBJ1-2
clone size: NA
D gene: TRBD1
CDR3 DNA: TGTGCCTGGAGTGTCTCGGGACAGGGCTTCTATGGCTACACCTTC
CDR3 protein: CAWSVSGQGFYGYTF

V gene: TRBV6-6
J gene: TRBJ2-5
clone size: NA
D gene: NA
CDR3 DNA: TGTGCCAGCAGTTACCGATGGACATCTCAAGAGACCCAGTACTTC
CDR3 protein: CASSYRWTSQETQYF

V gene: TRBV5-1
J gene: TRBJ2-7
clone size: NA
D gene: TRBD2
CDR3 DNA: TGCGCCAGCAGCCTGGGGGGGGGTACCCTGGGCGAGCAGTACTTC
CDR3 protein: CASSLGGGTLGEQYF

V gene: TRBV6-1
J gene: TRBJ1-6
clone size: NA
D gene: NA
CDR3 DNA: TGTGCCAGCAGTGCCTACCTTAATTCACCCCTCCACTTT
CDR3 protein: CASSAYLNSPLHF

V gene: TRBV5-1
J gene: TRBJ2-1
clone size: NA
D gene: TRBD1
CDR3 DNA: TGCGCCAGCAGCGCCGGGACAGGGTATGACGATGAGCAGTTCTTC
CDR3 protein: CASSAGTGYDDEQFF

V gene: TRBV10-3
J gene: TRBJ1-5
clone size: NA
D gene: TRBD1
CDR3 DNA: TGTGCCATCCGGGACAGCCTTAATCAGCCCCAGCATTTT
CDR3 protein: CAIRDSLNQPQHF

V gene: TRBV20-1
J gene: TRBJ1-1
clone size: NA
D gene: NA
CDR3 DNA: TGCAGTGCTAGAGATGAGGGTGAAGCTTTCTTT
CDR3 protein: CSARDEGEAFF

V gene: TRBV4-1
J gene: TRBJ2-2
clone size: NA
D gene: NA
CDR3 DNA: TGCGCCAGCAGCCAAGAGGACAGAAACACCGGGGAGCTGTTTTTT
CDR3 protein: CASSQEDRNTGELFF

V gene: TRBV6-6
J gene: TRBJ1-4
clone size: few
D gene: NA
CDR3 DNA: TGTGCCAGCAGTTACTCGACCACCCAAGGAGAACTGTTTTTT
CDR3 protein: CASSYSTTQGELFF

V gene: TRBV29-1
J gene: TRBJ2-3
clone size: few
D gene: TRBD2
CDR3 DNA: TGCAGCGTTAACTTCCCTAGCGGGGGAGGGGATACGCAGTATTTT
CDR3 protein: CSVNFPSGGGDTQYF

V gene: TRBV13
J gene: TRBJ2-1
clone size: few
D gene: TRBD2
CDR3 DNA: TGTGCCAGCAGCACCACGACTAGCGGGGGGGCCGATGAGCAGTTCTTC
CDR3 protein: CASSTTTSGGADEQFF

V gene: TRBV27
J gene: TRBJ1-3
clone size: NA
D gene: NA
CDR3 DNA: TGTGCCAGCAGCTCTACAGCCTCGGGAGGAAACACCATATATTTT
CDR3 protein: CASSSTASGGNTIYF

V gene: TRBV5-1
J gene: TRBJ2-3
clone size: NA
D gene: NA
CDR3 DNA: TGCGCCAGCAGCCCCGCCGGGGTACGCACAGATACGCAGTATTTT
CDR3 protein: CASSPAGVRTDTQYF

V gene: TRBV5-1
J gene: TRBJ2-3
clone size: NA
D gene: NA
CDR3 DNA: TGCGCCAGCAGCGTAGAGAGGGCAGGGAGGACAGATACGCAGTATTTT
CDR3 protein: CASSVERAGRTDTQYF

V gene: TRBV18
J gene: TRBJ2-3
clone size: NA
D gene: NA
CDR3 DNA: TGTGCCAGCTCACAACTCGTCAGCACAGATACGCAGTATTTT
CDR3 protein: CASSQLVSTDTQYF

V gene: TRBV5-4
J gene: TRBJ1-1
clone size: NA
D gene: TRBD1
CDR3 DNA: TGTGCCAGCAGCTTTACAGGGGGCGTGGACACTGAAGCTTTCTTT
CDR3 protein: CASSFTGGVDTEAFF

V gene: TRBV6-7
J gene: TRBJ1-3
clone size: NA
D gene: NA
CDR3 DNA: TGTGCCAGCAGTTACTACAGGCTCAACGGAAACACCATATATTTT
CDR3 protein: CASSYYRLNGNTIYF

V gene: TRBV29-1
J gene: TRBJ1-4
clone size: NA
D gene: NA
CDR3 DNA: TGCAGCGTTTCTCGTCAAGTCGGGACTAATGAAAAACTGTTTTTT
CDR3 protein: CSVSRQVGTNEKLFF

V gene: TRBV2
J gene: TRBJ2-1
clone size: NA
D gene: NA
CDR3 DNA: TGTGCCAGCAGTGAATTCCTAGAGGCTAGGGAGCAGTTCTTC
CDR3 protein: CASSEFLEAREQFF

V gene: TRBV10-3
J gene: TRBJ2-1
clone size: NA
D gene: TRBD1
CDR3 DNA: TGTGCCATCAGCCAACAGGGGAGCGATGAGCAGTTCTTC
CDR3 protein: CAISQQGSDEQFF